Described below is a single TCR beta chain sequence and its context. The record originates from a study of blood T cell repertoires in COVID-19. Turning to the study itself: COVID-19 samples from acute and convalescent phases originated in the United States, Italy and Spain. Sources were T cells, B-cell-depleted T cells, or PBMCs; the material itself was cDNA or gDNA.

Assay: immunoSEQ multiplex PCR; the TCRdb copy retains only in-frame clones and omits some. Of some 670,000 clones in the sample, about nine tenths were seen once. V shed 3 bases and J shed 2 bases, with 7 bases lying between them. Germline lookup yields CDR1 SGHNT and CDR2 YENEEA. The CDR3 runs 13 residues. The origin of this receptor is a woman aged 18-29 years with acute or convalescent COVID-19. The chain employs TRBV11-3 and TRBJ1-1, with a possible D match to TRBD1 (5 bases). Material: peripheral blood. This chain's CDR3 is CASSLDINTEAFF. The CDR3 DNA reads TGTGCCAGCAGCTTGGACATTAACACTGAAGCTTTCTTT.